The 17 T cell receptor beta chains listed next were all sequenced from one sample in a study of T cells in Graves' hyperthyroidism and ophthalmopathy. RNA transcripts gave rise to amplified TCR beta CDR3 regions. First-round RT-PCR of the TCR CDR3 relied on the HTBI primer set. TCRdb ran MiXCR on the multiplex PCR reads and lists one entry per CDR3 protein. Among 500,000 or so distinct CDR3 sequences listed, roughly a sixth were seen once. Sample: blood. The receptors here all came from a woman younger than 35 with Graves' ophthalmopathy.

CDR3 DNA: TGTGCCAGCAGTGGCCGGGACAACTCCTACGAGCAGTACTTC. This translates into CASSGRDNSYEQYF. V and J are TRBV6-1 and TRBJ2-7; D is possibly TRBD1 (6 bases). The CDR3 is 14 residues long. The V and J ends lost 4 bases and 0 bases respectively, with 10 bases between them. Germline V CDR1 and CDR2: MNHNS, SASEGT.

The chain joins TRBV28 to TRBJ1-4, with D possibly matching TRBD1 (5 bases). CDR1 is MDHEN and CDR2 is SYDVKM in the germline V gene. The CDR3 covers 16 residues. V was trimmed by 5 bases and J by 5 bases, leaving 18 bases between them. The CDR3 DNA sequence: TGTGCCAGCAGTCCCCGGGGACCGGGACGCAATGAAAAACTGTTTTTT. Amino acids: CASSPRGPGRNEKLFF.

This clonotype was recorded a few times. DNA of the CDR3: TGCAGTGCTAGAGGAGATGTCGGGGAGCTGTTTTTT. Translation: CSARGDVGELFF. The chain employs TRBV20-1 and TRBJ2-2; D remains unclear. Trimming removed 1 base from V and 7 bases from J, with 7 bases in between. This CDR3 contains 12 residues. The germline V gene encodes CDR1 DFQATT and CDR2 SNEGSKA (reference sequence).

This clonotype turned up a few times. The rearrangement links TRBV3-1 to TRBJ1-4; D is possibly TRBD1 (5 bases). Trimming removed 0 bases at V and 6 bases at J, with 11 bases between. The CDR3 spans 15 residues. Germline assignment: CDR1 LGHDT and CDR2 YNNKEL (reference sequence). The CDR3 region is CASSQERTRDEKLFF. Here the CDR3 DNA reads TGTGCCAGCAGCCAAGAACGAACCAGGGATGAAAAACTGTTTTTT.

Many counts were recorded for this clonotype. The chain employs TRBV11-2 and TRBJ2-2; 10 bases fit TRBD2. Trimming took 5 bases from V and 9 from J; bases not matched to a gene: 3. Looked up from germline, CDR1 is SGHAT and CDR2 is FQNNGV. The CDR3 is 13 amino acids. The CDR3: CASSLAGDRELFF. The CDR3 DNA reads as TGTGCCAGCAGCCTAGCGGGGGACCGGGAGCTGTTTTTT.

This clonotype was counted between two and nine times. The chain joins TRBV27 to TRBJ2-3, with 7 nucleotides matching TRBD1. CDR3 length: 18 amino acids. With 7 bases clipped from V and 4 bases from J, the junction kept 20 bases outside the gene matches. CDR1 is MNHEY and CDR2 is SMNVEV in the germline V gene (reference sequence). The CDR3 DNA is TGTGCCAGCAAAGGGAGAGAAAGGCCAGGGGGATTAGCAGATACGCAGTATTTT. Its protein product is CASKGRERPGGLADTQYF.

This clonotype was observed at least ten times. As DNA, the CDR3 is TGTGCCAGCAGCTTGCGGGAGGGCCGGTATGAGCAGTTCTTC. It yields the protein CASSLREGRYEQFF. The chain joins TRBV13 to TRBJ2-1, with 9 nucleotides matching TRBD2. The CDR3 is 14 residues long. V was pared by 3 bases and J by 8 bases, with 5 bases of the junction left unmatched. Germline CDR1 and CDR2: PRHDT and FYEKMQ (reference sequence).

The chain carries TRBV7-8 and TRBJ2-2; no reliable D call. V lost 5 bases and J 4 bases, leaving 8 bases between the germline ends. The germline V gene has CDR1 SGHVS and CDR2 FQNEAQ. There are 13 residues in the CDR3. The CDR3 here is CASSGMGTGELFF. CDR3 DNA: TGTGCCAGCAGCGGGATGGGCACCGGGGAGCTGTTTTTT.

This clonotype was detected ten times or more. This rearrangement joins TRBV28 to TRBJ2-1, with 11 positions matching TRBD2. Germline CDR1 reads MDHEN; CDR2 reads SYDVKM. J gave up 7 bases and V 10 bases, and 9 bases lay outside the gene matches. The CDR3 has 14 residues. The DNA of the CDR3 is TGTGCCATCACCCTAGCGGGAGGACGGAATGAGCAGTTCTTC. Residues: CAITLAGGRNEQFF.

The genes are TRBV7-3 and TRBJ2-1; D might be TRBD1 (5 bases). The V end lost 3 bases, the J end lost 5 bases, and 14 bases lay between the germline ends. CDR1 and CDR2 (germline): SGHTA, FQGTGA. The CDR3 loop spans 15 amino acids. The CDR3 coding sequence is TGTGCCAGCAGCTTGAGACAGAACTCTCACAATGAGCAGTTCTTC. Its translation is CASSLRQNSHNEQFF.

The table lists this clonotype with many counts. This sequence joins TRBV18 and TRBJ1-2; no firm D call. Germline loops: CDR1 KGHSH, CDR2 LQKENI. The CDR3 runs 15 residues. The ends were cut back, 1 base at V and 0 bases at J, with 9 bases in the middle. The CDR3 DNA reads as TGTGCCAGCTCACCACGGGCCACAGCTAACTATGGCTACACCTTC. It encodes CASSPRATANYGYTF. The full variable domain, rest sourced from reference TRBV18 and TRBJ1-2, is NAGVMQNPRHLVRRRGQEARLRCSPMKGHSHVYWYRQLPEEGLKFMVYLQKENIIDESGMPKERFSAEFPKEGPSILRIQQVVRGDSAAYFCASSPRATANYGYTFGSGTRLTVV.

The CDR3 region is CASKGPGSSEQYF. CDR3 coding DNA: TGTGCCAGCAAGGGGCCGGGCTCGTCCGAGCAGTACTTC. The genes are TRBV19 and TRBJ2-7; a possible D gene is TRBD1 (5 bases). V dropped 9 bases and J dropped 6 bases, with 18 bases sitting between them. The CDR3 is 13 residues long. Germline V gene data show CDR1 as LNHDA and CDR2 as SQIVND (reference sequence).

This clonotype was observed a handful of times. The chain joins TRBV29-1 to TRBJ2-7; D is unclear. The CDR3 has 10 residues. Germline V gene lookup returns CDR1 SQVTM and CDR2 ANQGSEA. V was clipped by 7 bases and J by 5 bases, with 9 bases between them. In nucleotides, the CDR3 is TGCAGCGCCTACTCGGACGAGCAGTACTTC. Amino acid sequence: CSAYSDEQYF.

The V call is TRBV5-1, the J call TRBJ1-5, with D tentatively TRBD1 (5 bases). With 0 bases removed from V and 4 bases from J, the gap between germline ends came to 11 bases. The germline gives CDR1 SGHRS, CDR2 YFSETQ. The CDR3 covers 15 residues. In nucleotides, the CDR3 is TGCGCCAGCAGCTTGGTCGCAGGGAAAAATCAGCCCCAGCATTTT. It codes for CASSLVAGKNQPQHF.

The rearrangement uses TRBV12-3 or TRBV12-4 and TRBJ2-4; D unresolved. The CDR3 contains 15 residues. Trimming shortened V by 7 bases and J by 1 base, and 14 bases separated the two germline ends. CDR3 DNA: TGTGCCAGCACCTCCGTTGTCGGGGCCAAAAACATTCAGTACTTC. Amino acid sequence: CASTSVVGAKNIQYF.

The genes are TRBV20-1 and TRBJ1-2; D is unresolved. V was trimmed by 0 bases and J by 4 bases, leaving 12 bases between them. CDR1 and CDR2 from the germline V gene are DFQATT and SNEGSKA (reference sequence). CDR3 length: 14 residues. In nucleotides, the CDR3 is TGCAGTGCTAGAGATCGAGGGCCTGGCTATGGCTACACCTTC. It specifies CSARDRGPGYGYTF.

V is TRBV20-1 and J is TRBJ2-7; the D is unclear. This CDR3 contains 11 residues. Germline values: CDR1 DFQATT, CDR2 SNEGSKA (reference sequence). The V and J ends lost 6 bases and 6 bases respectively, with 12 bases between them. CDR3 sequence: CSAAPKGEQYF. CDR3 DNA: TGCAGTGCGGCACCTAAAGGCGAGCAGTACTTC.